This TCR beta chain is drawn from a study of blood T cell repertoires in COVID-19 (dated by TCRdb to the early 2020s). Study-wide context: The collaborator samples originated in the United States, Italy and Spain and spanned the acute and convalescent phases of COVID-19. The material from the prospective study consisted of cDNA or gDNA derived from T cells, B-cell-depleted T cells, or PBMCs. The dataset comprised deeply sampled blood TCRbeta repertoires from subjects exposed to, actively infected with, or recovered from COVID-19. The repertoires were released in a freely available public database intended as a resource for research on the immune response to SARS-CoV-2. The samples were drawn from the first 160 participants of the ongoing ImmuneRACE study and from 1,254 subjects provided by 6 global collaborators. A de-identified subject ID, COVID-19 status, age in years and sex were almost always included in the sample metadata. Where HLA class I and class II types were available, the types were taken from metadata supplied by the sample provider, not from assay-based typing. Broader findings and caveats from the paper: Clinical and demographic metadata were provided uncurated, with the amount varying by source and participant.

Worth noting for this clone: No antigen is known for it. Base qualities are not provided; no much larger clone lies one nucleotide away.

The immunoSEQ Assay, a bias-controlled multiplex PCR, was used to amplify TCRbeta CDR3 regions from genomic DNA. Processing in the source paper ran as follows. The number of nucleated cells in each sample was estimated from the amplification of reference gene primers within the assay. To quantify the absolute abundance of each unique TCRbeta CDR3 rearrangement, sequence reads were collapsed and filtered. Productive Simpson clonality was computed per sample as the square root of Simpson's diversity index over productive rearrangements. Drawn from immuneACCESS, this table holds only the in-frame rearrangements with V and J called that TCRdb kept. Clones are partly lost; checked studies trace under half to an unresolved V gene and leave the rest unexplained. V and J calls and clone size are given by that table; D and trimming were obtained from the DNA. The sample records fewer than 200,000 clones, approximately 80% of which are singletons. Jointly, the top ten make up approximately 1.4% of the sample.

V lost 4 bases and J lost 2 bases, and the count of bases not matched to a germline gene is 4. Measured from the cysteine to the phenylalanine, the CDR3 is 15 residues long. Only CDR3 DNA is held: 45 bases, read in frame from base 1. The germline V gene supplies CDR1 MDHEN and CDR2 SYDVKM. Each collaborating institution followed its own protocols to collect whole blood in K2EDTA tubes. Collaborator samples were shipped for TCRbeta analysis as frozen whole blood, isolated PBMCs, or DNA extracted from either sample type. The clonotype comes from a human donor in a cohort sampled during active COVID-19. The chain is made from TRBV28 and TRBJ1-5, and 8 junction bases match TRBD1. The sample was peripheral blood. The DNA is TGTGCCAGCAGTTCCTCAGGGGGCGGCAATCAGCCCCAGCATTTT. This yields the protein CASSSSGGGNQPQHF.